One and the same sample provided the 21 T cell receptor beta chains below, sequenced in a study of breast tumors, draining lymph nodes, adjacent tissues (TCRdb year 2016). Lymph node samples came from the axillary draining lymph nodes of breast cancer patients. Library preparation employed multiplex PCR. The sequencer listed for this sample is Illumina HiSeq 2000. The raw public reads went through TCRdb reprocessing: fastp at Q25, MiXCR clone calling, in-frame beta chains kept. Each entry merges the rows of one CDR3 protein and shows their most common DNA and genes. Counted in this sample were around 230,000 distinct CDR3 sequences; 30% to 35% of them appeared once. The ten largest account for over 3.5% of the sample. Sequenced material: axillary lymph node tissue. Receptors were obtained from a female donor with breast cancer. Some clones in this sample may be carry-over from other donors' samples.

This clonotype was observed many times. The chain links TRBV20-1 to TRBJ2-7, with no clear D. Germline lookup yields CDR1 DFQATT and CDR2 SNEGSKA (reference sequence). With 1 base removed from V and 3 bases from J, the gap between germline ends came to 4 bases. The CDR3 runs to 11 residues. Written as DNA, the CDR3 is TGCAGTGCTAGAGCTGGCTACGAGCAGTACTTC. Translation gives CSARAGYEQYF.

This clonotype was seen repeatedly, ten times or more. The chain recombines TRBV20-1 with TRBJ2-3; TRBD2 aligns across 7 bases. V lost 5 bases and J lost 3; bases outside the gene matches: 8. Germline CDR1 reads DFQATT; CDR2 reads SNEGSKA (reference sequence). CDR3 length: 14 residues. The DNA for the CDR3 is TGCAGTGCTTCCCGCGGGGGATGGACAGATACGCAGTATTTT. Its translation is CSASRGGWTDTQYF.

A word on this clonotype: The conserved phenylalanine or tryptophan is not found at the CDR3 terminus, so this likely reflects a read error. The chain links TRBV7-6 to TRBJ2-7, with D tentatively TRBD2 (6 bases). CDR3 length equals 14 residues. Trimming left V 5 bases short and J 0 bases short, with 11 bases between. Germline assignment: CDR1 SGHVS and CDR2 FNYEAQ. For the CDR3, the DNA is TGTGCCAGCAGCACGGGACTCACCTCCTACGAGCAGTACCTC. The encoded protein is CASSTGLTSYEQYL.

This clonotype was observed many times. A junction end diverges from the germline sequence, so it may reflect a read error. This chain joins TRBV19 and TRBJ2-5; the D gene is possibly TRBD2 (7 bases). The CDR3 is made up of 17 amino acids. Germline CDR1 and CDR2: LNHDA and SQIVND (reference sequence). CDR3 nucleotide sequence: TGTGCCAGTAGTATAGGAGCGACTAGGGGGGGCAGAGAGACCCAGTCCTTC. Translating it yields CASSIGATRGGRETQSF.

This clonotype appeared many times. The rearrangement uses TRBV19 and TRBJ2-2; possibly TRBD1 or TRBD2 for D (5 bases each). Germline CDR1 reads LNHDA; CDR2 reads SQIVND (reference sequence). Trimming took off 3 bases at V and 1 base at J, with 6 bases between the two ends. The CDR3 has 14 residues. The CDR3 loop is CASSIGGNTGELFF. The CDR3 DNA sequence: TGTGCCAGTAGTATTGGGGGGAACACCGGGGAGCTGTTTTTT.

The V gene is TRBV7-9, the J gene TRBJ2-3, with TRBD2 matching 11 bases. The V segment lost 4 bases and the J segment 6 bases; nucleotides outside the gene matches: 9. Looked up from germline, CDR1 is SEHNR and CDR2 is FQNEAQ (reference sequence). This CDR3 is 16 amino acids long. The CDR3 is CASSYTPGTSGDTQYF. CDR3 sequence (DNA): TGTGCCAGCAGCTATACTCCCGGGACTAGCGGCGATACGCAGTATTTT.

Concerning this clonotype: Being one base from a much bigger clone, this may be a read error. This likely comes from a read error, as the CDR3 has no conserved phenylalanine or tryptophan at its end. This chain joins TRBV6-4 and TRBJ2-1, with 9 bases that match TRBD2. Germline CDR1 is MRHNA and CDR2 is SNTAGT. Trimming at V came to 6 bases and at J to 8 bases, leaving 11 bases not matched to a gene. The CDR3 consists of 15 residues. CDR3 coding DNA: TGTGCCAGCAGCGTTAGCGGGAGTGGAGGAGATGAGCAGTTCGTC. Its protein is CASSVSGSGGDEQFV.

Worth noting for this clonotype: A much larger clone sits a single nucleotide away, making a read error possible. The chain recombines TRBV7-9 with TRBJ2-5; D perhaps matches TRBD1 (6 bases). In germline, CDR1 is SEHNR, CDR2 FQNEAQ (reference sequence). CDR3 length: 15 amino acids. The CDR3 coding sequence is TGTGCCAGCAGCTTAGCGGCTTTCAGGGGTCAGACCCAGCACTTC. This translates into CASSLAAFRGQTQHF.

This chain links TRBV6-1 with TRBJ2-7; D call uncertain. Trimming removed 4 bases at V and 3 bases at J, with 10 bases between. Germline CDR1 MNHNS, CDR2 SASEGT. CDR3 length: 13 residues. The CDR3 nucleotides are TGTGCCAGCAGTGGCAGTCCTCTCTACGAGCAGTACTTC. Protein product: CASSGSPLYEQYF.

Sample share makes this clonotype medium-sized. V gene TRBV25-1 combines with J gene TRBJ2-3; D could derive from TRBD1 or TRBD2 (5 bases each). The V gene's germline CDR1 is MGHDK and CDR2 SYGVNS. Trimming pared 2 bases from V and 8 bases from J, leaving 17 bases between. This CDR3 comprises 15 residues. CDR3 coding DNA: TGTGCCAGCAGTGAACCGGGACCAGGCGTGGGTACGCAGTATTTT. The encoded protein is CASSEPGPGVGTQYF.

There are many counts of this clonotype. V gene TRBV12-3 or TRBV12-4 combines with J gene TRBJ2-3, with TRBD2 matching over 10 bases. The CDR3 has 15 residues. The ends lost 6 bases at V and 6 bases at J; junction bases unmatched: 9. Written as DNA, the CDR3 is TGTGCCAGCAGGGCTAGCGGGAGAACTAGGGATACGCAGTATTTT. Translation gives CASRASGRTRDTQYF.

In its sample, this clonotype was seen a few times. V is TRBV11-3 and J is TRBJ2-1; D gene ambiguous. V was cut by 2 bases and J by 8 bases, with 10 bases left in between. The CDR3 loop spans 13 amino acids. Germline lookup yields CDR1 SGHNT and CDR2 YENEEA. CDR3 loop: CASSLYWADEQFF. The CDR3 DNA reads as TGTGCCAGCAGCTTATACTGGGCGGATGAGCAGTTCTTC. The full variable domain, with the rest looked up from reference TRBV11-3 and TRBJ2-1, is EAGVVQSPRYKIIEKKQPVAFWCNPISGHNTLYWYLQNLGQGPELLIRYENEEAVDDSQLPKDRFSAERLKGVDSTLKIQPAELGDSAVYLCASSLYWADEQFFGPGTRLTVL.

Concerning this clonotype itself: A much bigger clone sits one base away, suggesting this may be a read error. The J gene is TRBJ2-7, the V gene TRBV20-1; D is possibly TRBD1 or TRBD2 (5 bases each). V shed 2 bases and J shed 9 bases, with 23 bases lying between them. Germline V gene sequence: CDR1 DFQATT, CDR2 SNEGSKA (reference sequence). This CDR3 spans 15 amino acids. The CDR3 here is CSARSGSRGALGQYF. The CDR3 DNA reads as TGCAGTGCTAGATCCGGGTCGAGGGGCGCGCTGGGGCAGTACTTC.

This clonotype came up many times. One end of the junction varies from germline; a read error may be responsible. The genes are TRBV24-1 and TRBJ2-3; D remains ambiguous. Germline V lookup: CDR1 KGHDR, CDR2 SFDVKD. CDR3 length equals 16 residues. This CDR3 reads CATSGRSGISIDTQYF. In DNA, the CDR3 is TGTGCCACCAGTGGCCGCTCGGGTATTAGCATAGATACGCAGTATTTT.

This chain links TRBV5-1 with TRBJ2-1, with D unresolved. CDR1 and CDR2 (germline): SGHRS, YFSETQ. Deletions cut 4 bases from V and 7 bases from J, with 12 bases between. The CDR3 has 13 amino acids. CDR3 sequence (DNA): TGCGCCAGCAGCCAACCGACGGCTAATGAGCAGTTCTTC. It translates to CASSQPTANEQFF.

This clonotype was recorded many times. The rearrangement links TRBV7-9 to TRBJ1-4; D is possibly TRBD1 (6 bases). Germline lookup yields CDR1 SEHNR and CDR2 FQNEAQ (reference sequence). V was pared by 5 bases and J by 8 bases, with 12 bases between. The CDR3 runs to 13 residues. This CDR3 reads CASSDRRGEKLFF. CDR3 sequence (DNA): TGTGCCAGCAGCGACAGGAGAGGGGAAAAACTGTTTTTT.

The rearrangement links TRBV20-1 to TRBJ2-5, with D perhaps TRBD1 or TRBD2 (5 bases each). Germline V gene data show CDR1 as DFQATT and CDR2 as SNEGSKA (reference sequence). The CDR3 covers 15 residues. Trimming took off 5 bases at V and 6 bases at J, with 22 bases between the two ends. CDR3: CSAGDGRDLGQTQYF. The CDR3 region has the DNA TGCAGTGCTGGGGACGGACGTGATCTCGGCCAGACCCAGTACTTC.

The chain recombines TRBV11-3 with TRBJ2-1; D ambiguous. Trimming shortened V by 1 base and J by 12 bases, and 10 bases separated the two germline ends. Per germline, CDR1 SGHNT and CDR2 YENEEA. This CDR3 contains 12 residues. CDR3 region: CASSLVLDVQFF. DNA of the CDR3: TGTGCCAGCAGCTTAGTACTCGATGTGCAGTTCTTC. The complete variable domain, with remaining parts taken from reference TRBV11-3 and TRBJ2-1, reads EAGVVQSPRYKIIEKKQPVAFWCNPISGHNTLYWYLQNLGQGPELLIRYENEEAVDDSQLPKDRFSAERLKGVDSTLKIQPAELGDSAVYLCASSLVLDVQFFGPGTRLTVL.

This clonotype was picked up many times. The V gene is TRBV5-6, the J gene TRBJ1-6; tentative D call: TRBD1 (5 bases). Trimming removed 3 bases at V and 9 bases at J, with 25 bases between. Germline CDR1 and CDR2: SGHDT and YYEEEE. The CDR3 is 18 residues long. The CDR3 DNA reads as TGTGCCAGCAGCTCGCTCCGGGACCGGTCAGTTTTGGGTTCACCCCTCCACTTT. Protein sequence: CASSSLRDRSVLGSPLHF.

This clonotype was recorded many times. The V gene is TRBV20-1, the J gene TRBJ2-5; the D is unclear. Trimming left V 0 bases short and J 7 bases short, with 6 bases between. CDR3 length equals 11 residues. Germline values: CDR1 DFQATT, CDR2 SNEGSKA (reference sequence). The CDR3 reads CSAREGPTQYF. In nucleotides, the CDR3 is TGCAGTGCTAGAGAAGGGCCGACCCAGTACTTC.

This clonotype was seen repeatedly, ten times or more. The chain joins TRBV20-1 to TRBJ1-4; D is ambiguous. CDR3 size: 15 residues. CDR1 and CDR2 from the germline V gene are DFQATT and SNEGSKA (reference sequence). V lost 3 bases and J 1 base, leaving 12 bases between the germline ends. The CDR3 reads CSASETGGTNEKLFF. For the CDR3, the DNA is TGCAGTGCTAGCGAAACCGGTGGAACTAATGAAAAACTGTTTTTT.